This TCR beta chain was captured by sequencing in a study of cytotoxic CD8 clonotypes in ibrutinib-treated CLL. Study-wide results and caveats: The study found clonality rose at ibrutinib response, then fell toward baseline at progression.

With 3 bases clipped from V and 10 bases from J, the junction kept 7 bases outside the gene matches. The germline gives CDR1 SGDLS, CDR2 YYNGEE. The CDR3 spans 16 residues. The protocol was immunoSEQ multiplex PCR, while the TCRdb copy is restricted to in-frame clones and leaves out a portion. The repertoire holds 150,000 to 250,000 clones, with over 55% as singletons. With regard to this clone: Its target is unknown.

The origin of this receptor is a human donor with chronic lymphocytic leukemia. The chain couples TRBV9 to TRBJ2-1; 16 bases are shared with TRBD2. This specimen was PBMCs, taken after 24 months of ibrutinib treatment. The DNA for the CDR3 is TGTGCCAGCAGCGCCGGGACTAGCGGGAGGGCCGGGGAGCAGTTCTTC. Protein sequence: CASSAGTSGRAGEQFF.